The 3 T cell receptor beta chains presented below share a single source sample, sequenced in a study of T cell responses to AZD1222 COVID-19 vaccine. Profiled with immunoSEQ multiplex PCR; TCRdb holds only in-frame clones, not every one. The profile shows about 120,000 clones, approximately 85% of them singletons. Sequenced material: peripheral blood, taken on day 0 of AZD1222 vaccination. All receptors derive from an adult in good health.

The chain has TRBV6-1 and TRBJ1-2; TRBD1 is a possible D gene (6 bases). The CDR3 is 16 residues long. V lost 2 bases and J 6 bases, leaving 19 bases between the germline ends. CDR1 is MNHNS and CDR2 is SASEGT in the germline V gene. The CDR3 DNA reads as TGTGCCAGCAGTGAAACCGGGGCAGGGGTTAGTGATGGCTACACCTTC. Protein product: CASSETGAGVSDGYTF.

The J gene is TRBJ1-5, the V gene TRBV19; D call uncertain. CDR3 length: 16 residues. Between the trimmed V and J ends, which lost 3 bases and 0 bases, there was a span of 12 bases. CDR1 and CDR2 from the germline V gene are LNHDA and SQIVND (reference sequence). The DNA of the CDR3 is TGTGCCAGTAGTATCAGTGGGAGAACTAGCAATCAGCCCCAGCATTTT. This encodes CASSISGRTSNQPQHF.

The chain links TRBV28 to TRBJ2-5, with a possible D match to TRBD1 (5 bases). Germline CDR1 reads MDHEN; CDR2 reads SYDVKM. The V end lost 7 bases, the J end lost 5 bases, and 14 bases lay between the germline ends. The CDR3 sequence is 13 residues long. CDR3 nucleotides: TGTGCCAGCACAGGGTCGGGTTGGGAGACCCAGTACTTC. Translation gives CASTGSGWETQYF.